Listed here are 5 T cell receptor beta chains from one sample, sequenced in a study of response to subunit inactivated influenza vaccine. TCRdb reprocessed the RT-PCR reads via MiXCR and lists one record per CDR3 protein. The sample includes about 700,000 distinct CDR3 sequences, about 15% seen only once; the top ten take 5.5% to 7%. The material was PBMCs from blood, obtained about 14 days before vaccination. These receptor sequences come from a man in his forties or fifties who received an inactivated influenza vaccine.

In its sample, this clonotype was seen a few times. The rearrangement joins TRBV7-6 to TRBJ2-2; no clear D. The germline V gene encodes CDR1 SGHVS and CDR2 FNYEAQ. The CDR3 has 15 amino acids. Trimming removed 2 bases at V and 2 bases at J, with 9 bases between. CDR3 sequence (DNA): TGTGCCAGCAGCTTATCAGTAGGAAACACCGGGGAGCTGTTTTTT. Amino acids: CASSLSVGNTGELFF.

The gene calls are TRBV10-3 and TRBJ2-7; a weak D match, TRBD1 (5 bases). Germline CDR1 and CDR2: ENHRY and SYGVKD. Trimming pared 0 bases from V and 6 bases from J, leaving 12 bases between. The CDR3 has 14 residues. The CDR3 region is CAISESSRGFEQYF. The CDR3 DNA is TGTGCCATCAGTGAGTCTAGTAGGGGCTTCGAGCAGTACTTC.

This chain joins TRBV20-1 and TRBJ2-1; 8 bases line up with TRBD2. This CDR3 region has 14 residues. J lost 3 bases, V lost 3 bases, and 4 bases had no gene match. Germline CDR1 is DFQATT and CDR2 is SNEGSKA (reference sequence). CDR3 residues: CSASVGTSYNEQFF. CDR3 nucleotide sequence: TGCAGTGCTAGTGTGGGGACTAGCTACAATGAGCAGTTCTTC.

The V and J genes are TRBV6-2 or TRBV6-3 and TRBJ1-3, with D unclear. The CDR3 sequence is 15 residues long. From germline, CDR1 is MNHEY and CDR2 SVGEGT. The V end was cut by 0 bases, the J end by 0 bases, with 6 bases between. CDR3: CASSYSGFSGNTIYF. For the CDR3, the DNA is TGTGCCAGCAGTTACTCAGGATTCTCTGGAAACACCATATATTTT.

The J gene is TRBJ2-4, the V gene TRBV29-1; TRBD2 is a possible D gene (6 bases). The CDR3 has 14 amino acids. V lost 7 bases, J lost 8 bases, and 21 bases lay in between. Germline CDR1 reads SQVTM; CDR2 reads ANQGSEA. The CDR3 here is CSAGHQLRRDIQYF. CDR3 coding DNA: TGCAGCGCCGGCCATCAATTACGGAGGGACATTCAGTACTTC.